The 17 T cell receptor beta chains in this list originate from one sample, sequenced in a study of blood T cells in healthy people across ages. A J-beta primer mix and a sample-barcoded 5' primer were used in a second PCR of roughly 7 to 12 cycles. TCRdb ran MiXCR on the 5' RACE reads and lists one entry per CDR3 protein. The table has about 800,000 distinct CDR3 sequences, around 25% seen once. These same records also appear under a second study, on T cells of mothers and their children.

Sequencing was performed on blood. The source is a boy between 10 and 17 years old in good health.

This clonotype was seen a handful of times. The chain joins TRBV29-1 to TRBJ2-4, with D unresolved. The CDR3 is made up of 13 amino acids. With 1 base removed from V and 7 bases from J, the gap between germline ends came to 11 bases. The germline gives CDR1 SQVTM, CDR2 ANQGSEA. In DNA, the CDR3 is TGCAGCGTTGAAGGGACGGGTGAGAACATTCAGTACTTC. It yields the protein CSVEGTGENIQYF.

This clonotype was counted between two and nine times. The J gene is TRBJ1-1, the V gene TRBV12-3 or TRBV12-4; 7 bases map to TRBD1. There are 17 residues in the CDR3. Unmatched junction bases numbered 13, after V lost 3 bases and J lost 3 bases. The CDR3 sequence is CASSFWTGSLVDTEAFF. CDR3 bases: TGTGCCAGCAGTTTCTGGACAGGCAGCCTGGTTGACACTGAAGCTTTCTTT.

The rearrangement uses TRBV7-9 and TRBJ2-5, with D tentatively TRBD1 or TRBD2 (5 bases each). The J call may be incorrect, as the DNA end agrees better with TRBJ2-1. The CDR3 sequence is 17 residues long. From germline, CDR1 is SEHNR and CDR2 FQNEAQ (reference sequence). CDR3 protein: CASSLVSRDPRIYEQFF. The CDR3 DNA reads TGTGCCAGCAGCTTAGTAAGCAGGGACCCACGAATTTATGAGCAGTTCTTC.

The chain employs TRBV19 and TRBJ2-1; a possible D gene is TRBD2 (6 bases). CDR3 length: 14 residues. CDR1 and CDR2 (germline): LNHDA, SQIVND (reference sequence). The V and J ends lost 9 bases and 5 bases respectively, with 17 bases between them. CDR3 region: CASRTTKANNEQFF. CDR3 coding DNA: TGTGCCAGCAGGACTACGAAGGCCAACAATGAGCAGTTCTTC.

The chain joins TRBV14 to TRBJ2-7; D is unresolved. The CDR3 covers 15 residues. The ends were cut back, 4 bases at V and 0 bases at J, with 13 bases in the middle. The germline gives CDR1 SGHDN, CDR2 FVKESK. CDR3 bases: TGTGCCAGCAGCCGGAGTTTCTCTAGCTCCTACGAGCAGTACTTC. It encodes CASSRSFSSSYEQYF.

The V and J genes are TRBV6-5 and TRBJ1-3; D gene unclear. Germline CDR1 and CDR2: MNHEY and SVGAGI. The CDR3 length is 14 residues. V was clipped by 5 bases and J by 1 base, with 9 bases between them. In nucleotides, the CDR3 is TGTGCCAGCAGTCACACAGCATCTGGAAACACCATATATTTT. Its translation is CASSHTASGNTIYF.

The chain is built from TRBV28 and TRBJ2-2; D remains unclear. The CDR3 consists of 16 residues. Germline lookup yields CDR1 MDHEN and CDR2 SYDVKM. Deletions cut 3 bases from V and 1 base from J, with 12 bases between. The CDR3 DNA reads as TGTGCCAGCAGTTTCAATTCCCCTGGGAACACCGGGGAGCTGTTTTTT. Protein product: CASSFNSPGNTGELFF.

The V call is TRBV6-1, the J call TRBJ1-2, with a weak D call TRBD1 (6 bases). This CDR3 contains 14 residues. The V end was cut by 4 bases, the J end by 7 bases, with 16 bases between. Germline CDR1 reads MNHNS; CDR2 reads SASEGT. This chain's CDR3 is CASSVTTGSFGYTF. CDR3 sequence (DNA): TGTGCCAGCAGTGTTACGACAGGTTCATTTGGCTACACCTTC.

Turning to this clonotype: As the CDR3 is not closed by the conserved phenylalanine or tryptophan, this likely results from a read error. The rearrangement links TRBV3-1 to TRBJ2-7, with 9 positions matching TRBD2. The CDR3 length is 16 residues. Germline CDR1 LGHDT, CDR2 YNNKEL (reference sequence). The V gene end was trimmed by 4 bases and the J gene end by 0 bases; junction bases not matched to a gene: 7. The CDR3 is CASSPNSAGGSYEQYL. In DNA form, the CDR3 reads TGTGCCAGCAGCCCAAATTCAGCGGGAGGCTCCTACGAGCAGTACCTC.

The chain recombines TRBV12-3 or TRBV12-4 with TRBJ2-5; D possibly corresponds to TRBD2 (6 bases). The CDR3 spans 16 residues. V was cut by 6 bases and J by 3 bases, with 20 bases left in between. As DNA, the CDR3 is TGTGCCAGCAGCCCCGGAGCCCGGAGGGCCGAAGAGACCCAGTACTTC. It specifies CASSPGARRAEETQYF.

This chain uses TRBV29-1 with TRBJ2-1; 11 positions match TRBD2. The V and J ends lost 2 bases and 1 base, in that order; junction bases with no gene match: 4. CDR1 and CDR2 from the germline V gene are SQVTM and ANQGSEA. CDR3 length equals 16 residues. The CDR3 loop is CSVELAGGPSYNEQFF. In DNA form, the CDR3 reads TGCAGCGTTGAATTAGCGGGAGGGCCTTCCTACAATGAGCAGTTCTTC.

The rearrangement uses TRBV10-3 and TRBJ1-2, with 7 nucleotides matching TRBD1. Germline V gives CDR1 ENHRY, CDR2 SYGVKD. The CDR3 is 14 residues long. J gave up 6 bases and V 6 bases, and 10 bases lay outside the gene matches. The DNA for the CDR3 is TGTGCCATCAGAGAAGACAGGGAGGCCGATGGCTACACCTTC. It encodes CAIREDREADGYTF.

The chain employs TRBV20-1 and TRBJ2-1, with 8 bases matching TRBD1. The CDR3 extends over 15 amino acids. Trimming removed 3 bases from V and 7 bases from J; junction bases left unmatched: 11. In germline, CDR1 is DFQATT, CDR2 SNEGSKA (reference sequence). The CDR3 DNA reads as TGCAGTGCTAGCCCCCGGACAGGGAAGATGAATGAGCAGTTCTTC. Residues: CSASPRTGKMNEQFF.

CDR3 DNA: TGTGCCATCAGTGTAGGTGGGCAGGACTCCTACGAGCAGTACTTC. It encodes CAISVGGQDSYEQYF. The gene calls are TRBV10-3 and TRBJ2-5; D unresolved. TRBJ2-7 matches the DNA end more closely, so the J call is doubtful. The germline CDR1 and CDR2 sequences are ENHRY and SYGVKD. There are 15 residues in the CDR3.

This clonotype showed up just a few times. The V and J genes are TRBV2 and TRBJ2-5; D uncertain. CDR3 size: 14 residues. Trimming shortened V by 5 bases and J by 5 bases, and 15 bases separated the two germline ends. Germline V gene data show CDR1 as SNHLY and CDR2 as FYNNEI. This CDR3 reads CASSYSRVFETQYF. The CDR3 bases are TGTGCCAGCAGTTACTCTCGGGTTTTCGAGACCCAGTACTTC.

This clonotype occurred a few times. This chain uses TRBV5-1 with TRBJ2-1; TRBD1 might be the D (6 bases). The DNA end is a closer match to TRBJ2-5, so the J assignment may be wrong. Germline-derived CDR1 and CDR2 are SGHRS and YFSETQ. This CDR3 has 15 residues. CDR3 DNA: TGCGCCAGCAGCTGGGGGCCAGGGTTGGGAGAGACCCAGTACTTC. The encoded protein is CASSWGPGLGETQYF.

V is TRBV7-2 and J is TRBJ2-4; 7 positions match TRBD1. Germline V gene sequence: CDR1 SGHTA, CDR2 FQGNSA. V lost 5 bases, J lost 0 bases, and 7 bases stayed unmatched. The CDR3 length is 16 residues. The CDR3 reads CASSPMQGEAKNIQYF. DNA for the CDR3: TGTGCCAGCAGCCCGATGCAGGGGGAAGCCAAAAACATTCAGTACTTC.